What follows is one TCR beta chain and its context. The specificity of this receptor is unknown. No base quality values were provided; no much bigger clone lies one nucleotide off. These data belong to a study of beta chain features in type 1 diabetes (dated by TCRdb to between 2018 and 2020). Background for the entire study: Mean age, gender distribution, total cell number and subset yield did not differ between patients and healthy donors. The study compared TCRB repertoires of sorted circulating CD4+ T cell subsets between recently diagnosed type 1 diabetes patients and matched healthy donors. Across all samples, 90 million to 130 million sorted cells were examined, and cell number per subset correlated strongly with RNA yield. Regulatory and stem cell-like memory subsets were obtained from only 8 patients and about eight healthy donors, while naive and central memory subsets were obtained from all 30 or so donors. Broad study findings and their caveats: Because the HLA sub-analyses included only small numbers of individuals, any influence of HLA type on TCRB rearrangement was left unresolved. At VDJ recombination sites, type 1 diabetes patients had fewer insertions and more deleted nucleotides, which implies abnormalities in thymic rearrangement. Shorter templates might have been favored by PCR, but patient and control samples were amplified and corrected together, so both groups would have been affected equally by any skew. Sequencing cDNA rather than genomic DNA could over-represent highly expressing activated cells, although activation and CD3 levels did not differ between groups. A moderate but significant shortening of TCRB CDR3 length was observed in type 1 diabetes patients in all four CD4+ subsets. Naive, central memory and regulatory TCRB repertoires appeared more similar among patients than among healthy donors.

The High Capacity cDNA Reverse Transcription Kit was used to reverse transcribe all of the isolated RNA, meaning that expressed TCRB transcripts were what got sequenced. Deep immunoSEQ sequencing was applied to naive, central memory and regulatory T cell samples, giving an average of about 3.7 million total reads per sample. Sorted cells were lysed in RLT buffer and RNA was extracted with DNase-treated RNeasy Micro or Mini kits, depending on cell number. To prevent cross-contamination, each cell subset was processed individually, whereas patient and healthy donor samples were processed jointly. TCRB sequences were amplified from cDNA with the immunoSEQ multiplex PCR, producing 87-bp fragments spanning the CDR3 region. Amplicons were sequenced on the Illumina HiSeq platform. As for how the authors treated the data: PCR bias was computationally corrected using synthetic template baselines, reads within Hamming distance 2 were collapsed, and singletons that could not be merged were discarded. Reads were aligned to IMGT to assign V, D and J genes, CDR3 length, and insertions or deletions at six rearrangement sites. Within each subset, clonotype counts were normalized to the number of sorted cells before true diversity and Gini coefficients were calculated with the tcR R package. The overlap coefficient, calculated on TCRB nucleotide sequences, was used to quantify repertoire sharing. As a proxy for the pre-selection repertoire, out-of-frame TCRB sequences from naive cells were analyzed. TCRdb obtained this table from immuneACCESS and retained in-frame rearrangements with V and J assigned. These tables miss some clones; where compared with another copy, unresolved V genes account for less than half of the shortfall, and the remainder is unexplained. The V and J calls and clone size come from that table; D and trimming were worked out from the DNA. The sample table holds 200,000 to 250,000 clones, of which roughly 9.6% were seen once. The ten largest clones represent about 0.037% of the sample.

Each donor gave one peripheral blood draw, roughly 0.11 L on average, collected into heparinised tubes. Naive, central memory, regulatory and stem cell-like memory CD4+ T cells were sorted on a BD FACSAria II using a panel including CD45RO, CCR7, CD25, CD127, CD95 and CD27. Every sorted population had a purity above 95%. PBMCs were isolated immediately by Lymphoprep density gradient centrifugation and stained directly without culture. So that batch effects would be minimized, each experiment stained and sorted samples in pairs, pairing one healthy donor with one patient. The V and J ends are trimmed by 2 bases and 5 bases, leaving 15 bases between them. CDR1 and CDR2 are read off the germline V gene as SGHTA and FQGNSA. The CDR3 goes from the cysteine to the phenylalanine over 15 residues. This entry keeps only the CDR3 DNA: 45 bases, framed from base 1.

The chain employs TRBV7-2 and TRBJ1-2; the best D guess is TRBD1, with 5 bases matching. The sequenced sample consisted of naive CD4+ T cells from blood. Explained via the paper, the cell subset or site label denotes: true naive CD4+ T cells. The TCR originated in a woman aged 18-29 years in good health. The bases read TGTGCCAGCAGCTTATCGACAGCCCTCTATTATGGCTACACCTTC. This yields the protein CASSLSTALYYGYTF.